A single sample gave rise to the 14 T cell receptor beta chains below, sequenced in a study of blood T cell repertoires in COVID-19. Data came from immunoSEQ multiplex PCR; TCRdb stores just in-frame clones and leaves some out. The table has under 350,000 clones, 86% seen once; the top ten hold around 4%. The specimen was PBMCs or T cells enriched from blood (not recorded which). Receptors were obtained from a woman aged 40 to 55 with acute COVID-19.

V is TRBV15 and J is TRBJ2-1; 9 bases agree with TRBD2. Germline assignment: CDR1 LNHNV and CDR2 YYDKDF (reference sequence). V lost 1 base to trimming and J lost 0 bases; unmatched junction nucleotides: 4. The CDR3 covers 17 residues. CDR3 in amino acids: CATSRGGSGSSYNEQFF. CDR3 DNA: TGTGCCACCAGCAGAGGTGGTAGCGGGAGCTCCTACAATGAGCAGTTCTTC.

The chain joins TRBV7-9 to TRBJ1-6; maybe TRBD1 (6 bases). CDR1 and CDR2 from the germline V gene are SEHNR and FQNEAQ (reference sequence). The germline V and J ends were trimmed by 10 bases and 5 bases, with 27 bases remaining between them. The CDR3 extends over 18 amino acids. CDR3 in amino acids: CATTNTGSGIGNNSPLHF. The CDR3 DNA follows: TGTGCCACCACAAATACAGGGTCGGGGATTGGGAATAATTCACCCCTCCACTTT.

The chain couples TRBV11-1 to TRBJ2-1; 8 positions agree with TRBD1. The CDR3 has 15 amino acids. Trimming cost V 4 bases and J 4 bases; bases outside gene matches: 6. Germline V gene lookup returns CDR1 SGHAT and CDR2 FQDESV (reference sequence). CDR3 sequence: CASSYDRGSYNEQFF. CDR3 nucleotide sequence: TGTGCCAGCAGCTACGACAGGGGATCATACAATGAGCAGTTCTTC.

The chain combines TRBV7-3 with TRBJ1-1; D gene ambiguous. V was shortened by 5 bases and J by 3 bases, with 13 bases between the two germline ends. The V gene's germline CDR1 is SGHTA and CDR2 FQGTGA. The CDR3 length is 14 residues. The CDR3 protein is CASSLTQADTEAFF. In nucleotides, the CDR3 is TGTGCCAGCAGCCTGACGCAGGCCGACACTGAAGCTTTCTTT.

Written as DNA, the CDR3 is TGTGCCAGCGGAAACGGACAGGGGGCCCCCTACGAGCAGTACTTC. Translated: CASGNGQGAPYEQYF. The chain links TRBV2 to TRBJ2-7; 11 positions match TRBD1. This CDR3 comprises 15 residues. The germline V gene has CDR1 SNHLY and CDR2 FYNNEI. With V trimmed by 8 bases and J by 2 bases, 8 bases remained unmatched.

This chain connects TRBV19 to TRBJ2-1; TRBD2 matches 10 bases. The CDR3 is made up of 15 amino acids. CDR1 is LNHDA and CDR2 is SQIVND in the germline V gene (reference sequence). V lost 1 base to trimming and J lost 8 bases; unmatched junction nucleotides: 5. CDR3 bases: TGTGCCAGTAGTATAGGAAGCGGGAGGGTCTATGAGCAGTTCTTC. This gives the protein CASSIGSGRVYEQFF.

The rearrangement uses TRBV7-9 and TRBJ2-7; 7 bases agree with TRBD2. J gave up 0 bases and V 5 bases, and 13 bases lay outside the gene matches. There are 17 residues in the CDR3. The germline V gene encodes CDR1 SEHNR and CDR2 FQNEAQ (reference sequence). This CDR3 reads CASSAPAGGTFSYEQYF. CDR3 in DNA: TGTGCCAGCAGCGCTCCCGCCGGGGGGACTTTCTCCTACGAGCAGTACTTC.

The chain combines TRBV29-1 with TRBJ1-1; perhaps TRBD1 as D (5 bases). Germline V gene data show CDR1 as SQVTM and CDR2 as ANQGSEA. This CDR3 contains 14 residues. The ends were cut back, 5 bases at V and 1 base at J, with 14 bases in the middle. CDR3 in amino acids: CSVSGHLSNTEAFF. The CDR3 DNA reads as TGCAGCGTTAGTGGACACCTGTCGAACACTGAAGCTTTCTTT.

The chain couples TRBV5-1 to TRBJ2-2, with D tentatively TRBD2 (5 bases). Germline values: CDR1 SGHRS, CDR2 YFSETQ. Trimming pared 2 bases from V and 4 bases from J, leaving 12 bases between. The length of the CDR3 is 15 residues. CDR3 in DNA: TGCGCCAGCAGCTTACGGCTAGCTTCCACCGGGGAGCTGTTTTTT. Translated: CASSLRLASTGELFF.

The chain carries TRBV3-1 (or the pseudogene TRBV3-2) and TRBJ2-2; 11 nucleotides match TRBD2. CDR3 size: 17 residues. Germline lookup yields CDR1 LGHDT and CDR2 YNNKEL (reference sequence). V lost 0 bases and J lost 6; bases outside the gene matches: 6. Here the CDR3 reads CASSQDVAGGPSGELFF. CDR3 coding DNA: TGTGCCAGCAGCCAAGATGTAGCGGGGGGGCCTTCCGGGGAGCTGTTTTTT.

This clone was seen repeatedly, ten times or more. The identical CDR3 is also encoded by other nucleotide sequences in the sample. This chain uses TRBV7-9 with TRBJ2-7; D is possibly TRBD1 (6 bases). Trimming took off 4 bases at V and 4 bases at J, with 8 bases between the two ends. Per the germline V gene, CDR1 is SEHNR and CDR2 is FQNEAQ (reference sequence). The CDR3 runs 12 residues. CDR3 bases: TGTGCCAGCAGCTCGACAGGATACGAGCAGTACTTC. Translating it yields CASSSTGYEQYF.

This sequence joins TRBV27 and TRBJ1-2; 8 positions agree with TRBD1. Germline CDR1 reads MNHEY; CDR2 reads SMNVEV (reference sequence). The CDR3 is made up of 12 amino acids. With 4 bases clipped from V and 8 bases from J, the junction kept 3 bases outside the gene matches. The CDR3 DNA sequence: TGTGCCAGCAGTTCCACAGGGGGAGGCTACACCTTC. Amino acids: CASSSTGGGYTF.

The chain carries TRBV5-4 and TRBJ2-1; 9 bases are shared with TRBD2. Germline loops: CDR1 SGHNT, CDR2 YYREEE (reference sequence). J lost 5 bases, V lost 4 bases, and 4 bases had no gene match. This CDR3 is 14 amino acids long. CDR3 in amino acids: CASSPGLADNEQFF. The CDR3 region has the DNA TGTGCCAGCAGCCCGGGACTAGCAGACAATGAGCAGTTCTTC. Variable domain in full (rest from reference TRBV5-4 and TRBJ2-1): ETGVTQSPTHLIKTRGQQVTLRCSSQSGHNTVSWYQQALGQGPQFIFQYYREEENGRGNFPPRFSGLQFPNYSSELNVNALELDDSALYLCASSPGLADNEQFFGPGTRLTVL.

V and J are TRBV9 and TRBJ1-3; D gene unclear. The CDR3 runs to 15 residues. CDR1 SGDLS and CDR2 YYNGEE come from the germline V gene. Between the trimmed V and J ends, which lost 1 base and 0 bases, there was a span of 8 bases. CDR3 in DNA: TGTGCCAGCAGCGTAAGCGCTATCTCTGGAAACACCATATATTTT. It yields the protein CASSVSAISGNTIYF. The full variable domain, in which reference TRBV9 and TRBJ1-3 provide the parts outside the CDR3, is DSGVTQTPKHLITATGQRVTLRCSPRSGDLSVYWYQQSLDQGLQFLIQYYNGEERAKGNILERFSAQQFPDLHSELNLSSLELGDSALYFCASSVSAISGNTIYFGEGSWLTVV.